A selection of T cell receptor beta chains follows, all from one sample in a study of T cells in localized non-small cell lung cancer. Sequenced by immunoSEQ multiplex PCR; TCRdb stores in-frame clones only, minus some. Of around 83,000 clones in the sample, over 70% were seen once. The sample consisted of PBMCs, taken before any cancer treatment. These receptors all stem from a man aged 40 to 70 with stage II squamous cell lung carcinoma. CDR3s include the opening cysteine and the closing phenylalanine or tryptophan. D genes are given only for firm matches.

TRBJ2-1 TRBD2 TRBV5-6 CASSLGSAGGSSYNEQFF
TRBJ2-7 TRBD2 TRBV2 CASLWREGYEQYF
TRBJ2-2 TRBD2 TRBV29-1 CSVTNGLAGVRNGELFF
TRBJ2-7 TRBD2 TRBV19 CASSPLRTSYHEQYF
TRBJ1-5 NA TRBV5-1 CASSFGRGGSNQPQHF
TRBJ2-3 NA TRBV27 CASSWTIATQYF
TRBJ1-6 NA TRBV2 CASSSENPLHF
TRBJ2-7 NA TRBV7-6 CASSAGRAYEQYF
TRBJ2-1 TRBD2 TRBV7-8 CASSPHRLAPRRYNEQFF
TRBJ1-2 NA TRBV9 CASSARGPDGYTF
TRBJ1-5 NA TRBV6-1 CASSEVGVYSNQPQHF
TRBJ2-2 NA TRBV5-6 CASSWDPDSNTGELFF